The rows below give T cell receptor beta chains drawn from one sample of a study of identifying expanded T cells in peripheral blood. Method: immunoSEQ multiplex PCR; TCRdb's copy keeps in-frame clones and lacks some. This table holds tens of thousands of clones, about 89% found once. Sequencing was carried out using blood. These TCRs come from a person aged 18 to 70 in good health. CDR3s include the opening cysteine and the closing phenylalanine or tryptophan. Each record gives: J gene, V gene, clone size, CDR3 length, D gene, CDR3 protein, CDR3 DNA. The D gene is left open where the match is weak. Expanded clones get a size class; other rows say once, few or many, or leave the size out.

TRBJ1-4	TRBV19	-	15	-	CASSIGVYNNEKLFF	TGTGCCAGTAGTATAGGTGTATATAATAATGAAAAACTGTTTTTT
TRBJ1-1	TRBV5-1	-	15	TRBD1	CASSLYQGASTEAFF	TGCGCCAGCAGCTTATATCAGGGGGCGAGCACTGAAGCTTTCTTT
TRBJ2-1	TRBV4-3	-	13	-	CASSQGTYNEQFF	TGCGCCAGCAGCCAAGGGACATACAATGAGCAGTTCTTC
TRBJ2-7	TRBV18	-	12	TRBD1	CASSSDRGEQYF	TGTGCCAGCTCATCGGACAGGGGCGAGCAGTACTTC
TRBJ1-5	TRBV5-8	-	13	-	CASSPRGNQPQHF	TGTGCCAGCAGCCCGCGGGGCAATCAGCCCCAGCATTTT
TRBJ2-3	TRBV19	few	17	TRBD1	CASSQSPVGQGTDTQYF	TGTGCCAGTAGTCAATCTCCGGTGGGACAGGGCACAGATACGCAGTATTTT
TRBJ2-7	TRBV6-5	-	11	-	CATGGRREQYF	TGTGCCACGGGGGGCAGACGGGAGCAGTACTTC
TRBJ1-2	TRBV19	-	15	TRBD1	CASSIMDRHRDGYTF	TGTGCCAGTAGTATAATGGACAGGCATAGAGATGGCTACACCTTC
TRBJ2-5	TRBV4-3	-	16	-	CASSQEDLRISGTQYF	TGCGCCAGCAGCCAAGAGGACTTAAGAATATCCGGGACCCAGTACTTC
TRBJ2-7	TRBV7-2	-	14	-	CASSRPSGAYEQYF	TGTGCCAGCAGCCGGCCAAGTGGGGCCTACGAGCAGTACTTC
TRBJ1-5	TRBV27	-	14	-	CASIGPKKNQPQHF	TGTGCCAGCATAGGTCCCAAAAAAAATCAGCCCCAGCATTTT
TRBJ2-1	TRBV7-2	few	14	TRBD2	CASSLIAGVNEQFF	TGTGCCAGCAGCTTAATAGCGGGAGTTAATGAGCAGTTCTTC
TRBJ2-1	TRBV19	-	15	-	CASNPSSSPYNEQFF	TGTGCCAGTAACCCATCTTCTTCCCCCTACAATGAGCAGTTCTTC
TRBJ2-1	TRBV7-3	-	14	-	CASSLGAGLGEQFF	TGTGCCAGCAGCTTAGGGGCTGGCTTAGGGGAGCAGTTCTTC
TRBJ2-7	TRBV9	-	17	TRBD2	CASSQGLAGGGSYEQYF	TGTGCCAGCAGCCAAGGTCTAGCGGGAGGGGGTTCCTACGAGCAGTACTTC
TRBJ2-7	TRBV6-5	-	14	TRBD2	CASSPTSGGYEQYF	TGTGCCAGCAGCCCGACTAGCGGGGGATACGAGCAGTACTTC
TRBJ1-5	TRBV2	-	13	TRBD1	CASSEAQQGAQDF	TGTGCCAGCAGTGAAGCCCAACAGGGGGCGCAGGATTTT
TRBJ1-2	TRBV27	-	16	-	CASSLGGTNFGDGYTF	-
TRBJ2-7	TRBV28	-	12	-	CASSLGGGEQYF	TGTGCCAGCAGTCTGGGGGGCGGGGAGCAGTACTTC
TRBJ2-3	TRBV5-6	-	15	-	CASSYLGWGTDTQYF	TGTGCCAGCAGCTATCTCGGGTGGGGCACAGATACGCAGTATTTT
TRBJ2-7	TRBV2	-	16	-	CASSEGTSYASYEQYF	TGTGCCAGCAGTGAGGGTACTTCTTATGCCTCCTACGAGCAGTACTTC
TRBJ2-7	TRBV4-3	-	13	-	CASSQDLPYEQYF	TGCGCCAGCAGCCAAGATTTGCCATACGAGCAGTACTTC
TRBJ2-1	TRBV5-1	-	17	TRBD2	CASSLALTSGRFNEQFF	TGCGCCAGCAGCTTGGCCTTGACTAGCGGGAGATTCAATGAGCAGTTCTTC
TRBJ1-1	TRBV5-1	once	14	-	CASITGTRGGVAFF	TGCGCCAGCATCACCGGGACAAGGGGTGGAGTAGCTTTCTTT
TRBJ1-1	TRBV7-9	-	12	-	CASSLNGPKGFF	TGTGCCAGCAGCTTAAACGGGCCGAAGGGTTTCTTT
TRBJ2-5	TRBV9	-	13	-	CASSVAGGETQYF	TGTGCCAGCAGCGTAGCAGGAGGCGAGACCCAGTACTTC
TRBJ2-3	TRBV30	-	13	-	CAWMEGATDTQYF	TGTGCCTGGATGGAGGGGGCGACAGATACGCAGTATTTT
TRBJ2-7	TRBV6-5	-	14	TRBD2	CASSKTSGNYEQYF	TGTGCCAGCAGTAAGACTAGCGGGAACTACGAGCAGTACTTC
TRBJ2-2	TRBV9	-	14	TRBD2	CASSAILSGTELFF	TGTGCCAGCAGCGCCATTCTTAGCGGGACGGAGCTGTTTTTT
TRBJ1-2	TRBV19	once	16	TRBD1	CASSTQTGVKDYGYTF	TGTGCCAGTAGTACACAGACAGGGGTTAAGGACTATGGCTACACCTTC
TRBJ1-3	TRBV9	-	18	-	CASSDSRELISSGNTIYF	TGTGCCAGCAGCGACTCCCGGGAGCTTATTAGCTCTGGAAACACCATATATTTT
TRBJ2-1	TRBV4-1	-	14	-	CASSQERGHNEQFF	TGCGCCAGCAGCCAAGAGAGAGGTCACAATGAGCAGTTCTTC
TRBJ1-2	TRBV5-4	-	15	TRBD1	CASSFSGGNLDGYTF	TGTGCCAGCAGCTTCTCAGGGGGAAATCTCGATGGCTACACCTTC
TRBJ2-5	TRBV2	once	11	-	CASSARETQYF	TGTGCCAGCAGTGCTCGAGAGACCCAGTACTTC
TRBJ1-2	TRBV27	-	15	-	CASSSRIGANYGYTF	TGTGCCAGCAGTTCCCGTATAGGAGCTAACTATGGCTACACCTTC
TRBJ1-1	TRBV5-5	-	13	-	CASSVSGNTEAFF	TGTGCCAGCAGCGTAAGTGGGAACACTGAAGCTTTCTTT
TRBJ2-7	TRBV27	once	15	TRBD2	CASSQNSAGVGEQYF	TGTGCCAGCAGTCAGAATTCAGCGGGAGTGGGTGAGCAGTACTTC
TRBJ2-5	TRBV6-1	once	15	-	CASSTGPLSGETQYF	TGTGCCAGCAGCACCGGGCCCTTGAGCGGGGAGACCCAGTACTTC
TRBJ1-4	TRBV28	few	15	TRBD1	CASGSPAGGGEKLFF	TGTGCCAGCGGAAGTCCAGCAGGGGGCGGTGAAAAACTGTTTTTT
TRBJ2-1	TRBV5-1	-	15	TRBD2	CASSHSGKVGNEQFF	TGCGCCAGCAGCCATAGCGGGAAGGTAGGCAATGAGCAGTTCTTC
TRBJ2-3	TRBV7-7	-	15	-	CASSLEGGPTDTQYF	TGTGCCAGCAGCTTAGAGGGGGGACCCACAGATACGCAGTATTTT
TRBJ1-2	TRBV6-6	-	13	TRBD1	CASSYRTGVGYTF	TGTGCCAGCAGTTACAGAACAGGGGTCGGCTACACCTTC
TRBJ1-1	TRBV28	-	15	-	CASSPGGPVHTEAFF	TGTGCCAGCAGTCCTGGGGGCCCGGTCCACACTGAAGCTTTCTTT
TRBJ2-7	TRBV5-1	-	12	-	CASRLDSYEQYF	TGCGCCAGCAGGCTCGACTCCTACGAGCAGTACTTC
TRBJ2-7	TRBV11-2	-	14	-	CASSYSDSPYEQYF	TGTGCCAGCAGCTACTCAGACAGCCCCTACGAGCAGTACTTC